This section outlines one T cell receptor (beta chain) sequence together with its context. The data were obtained in a study of blood T cell repertoires in COVID-19. Study at large: Collection of acute and convalescent COVID-19 samples took place in the United States, Italy and Spain.

Germline trimming cut 0 bases from V and 7 bases from J; bases unmatched to any gene: 5. The CDR3 spans 15 residues. Germline values: CDR1 LGHDT, CDR2 YNNKEL (reference sequence). The data were produced by immunoSEQ multiplex PCR, yet TCRdb's version contains in-frame clones alone and is incomplete. The data show some 29,000 clones, less than 95% seen once. The TCR sequence derives from a man in his sixties or seventies with active or convalescent COVID-19. The chain combines TRBV3-1 (or the pseudogene TRBV3-2) with TRBJ2-7, with 11 bases identical to TRBD2. The sample taken for sequencing was peripheral blood. The CDR3 region has the DNA TGTGCCAGCAGCCAAGATTTAGCGGGAGGGCGGGAGCAGTACTTC. Translated: CASSQDLAGGREQYF.